This T cell receptor (beta chain) is from a study of CD8+ T cells in alopecia areata. The overall study: At a dose of 5 to 10 mg twice daily, oral tofacitinib was given to treated patients. Overall study findings and caveats: Besides other cells, scalp samples also yield sequences of resident alphabeta T cells from normal skin.

Trimming shortened V by 2 bases and J by 6 bases, and 8 bases separated the two germline ends. CDR1 and CDR2 (germline): MNHEY, SVGAGI. The CDR3 extends over 12 amino acids. Sampling of alopecia areata patients yielded lesional scalp punch biopsies as well as peripheral blood. Extracted from the samples, RNA was reverse transcribed into cDNA to serve as the sequencing template. The data were produced by immunoSEQ multiplex PCR, yet TCRdb's version contains in-frame clones alone and is incomplete. The sample lists approximately 150,000 clones, 87% occurring once. In the case of this clone: As yet, its antigen is unknown.

The material sequenced was CD8+ T cells sorted from blood, taken at week 0. The chain combines TRBV6-5 with TRBJ2-7, with D perhaps TRBD1 or TRBD2 (5 bases each). The TCR was taken from a human donor with alopecia areata. The CDR3 nucleotides read TGTGCCAGCAGTTACATTGGGGGCGAGCAGTACTTC. Protein: CASSYIGGEQYF.